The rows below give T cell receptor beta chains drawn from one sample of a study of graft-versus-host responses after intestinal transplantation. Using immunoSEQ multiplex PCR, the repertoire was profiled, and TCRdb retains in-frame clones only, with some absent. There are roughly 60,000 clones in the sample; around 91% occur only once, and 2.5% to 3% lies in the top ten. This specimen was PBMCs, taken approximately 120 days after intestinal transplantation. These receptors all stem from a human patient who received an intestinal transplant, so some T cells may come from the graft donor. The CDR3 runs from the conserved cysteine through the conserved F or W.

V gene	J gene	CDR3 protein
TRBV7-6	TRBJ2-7	CASSLEAGMKLSEQYF
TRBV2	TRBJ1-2	CASSEAGSYYGYTF
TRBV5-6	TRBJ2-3	CASSLWQANTDTQYF
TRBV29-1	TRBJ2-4	CSVWGAKNIQYF
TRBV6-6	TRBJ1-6	CASRAGRAYNSPLHF
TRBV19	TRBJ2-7	CASKRQAAGAPSEQYF
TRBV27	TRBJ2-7	CASMGGTYEQYF
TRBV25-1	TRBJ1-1	CASSEWGIGTEAFF
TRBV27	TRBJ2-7	CASSRGDRPSYEQYF
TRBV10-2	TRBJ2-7	CASKPGVSSYEQYF